This record concerns one T cell receptor beta chain sequence. In the original analysis: It was from reference gene primer amplification that nucleated cell counts were estimated. Using immunoSEQ multiplex PCR, the repertoire was profiled, and TCRdb retains in-frame clones only, with some absent. V and J calls and clone size are given by that table; D and trimming were obtained from the DNA. The data show approximately 250,000 clones, roughly 89% seen once. V was pared by 2 bases and J by 7 bases, with 4 bases of the junction left unmatched. CDR1 SGDLS and CDR2 YYNGEE come from the germline V gene. The CDR3 spans 14 residues. These data come from a study of blood T cell repertoires in COVID-19. Study as a whole: Acute and convalescent COVID-19 samples came from the United States, Italy and Spain.

The material sequenced was peripheral blood. V and J are TRBV9 and TRBJ2-1; 9 bases align to TRBD1. This sequence originates from a woman between 40 and 55 years old who had recovered from COVID-19. In DNA form, the CDR3 reads TGTGCCAGCAGCGTCGGGACAGGGTTTAATGAGCAGTTCTTC. Protein sequence: CASSVGTGFNEQFF.